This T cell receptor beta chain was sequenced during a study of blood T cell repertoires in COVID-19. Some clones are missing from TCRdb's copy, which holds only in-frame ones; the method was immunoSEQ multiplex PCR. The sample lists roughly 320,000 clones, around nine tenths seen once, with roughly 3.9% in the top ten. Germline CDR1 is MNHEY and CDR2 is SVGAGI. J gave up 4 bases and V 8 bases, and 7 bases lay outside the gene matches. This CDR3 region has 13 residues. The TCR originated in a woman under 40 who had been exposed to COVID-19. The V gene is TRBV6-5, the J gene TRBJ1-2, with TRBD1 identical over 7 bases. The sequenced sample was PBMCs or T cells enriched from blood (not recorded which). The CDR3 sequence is CASGAGTAYGYTF. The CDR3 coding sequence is TGTGCCAGCGGAGCCGGGACAGCCTATGGCTACACCTTC.